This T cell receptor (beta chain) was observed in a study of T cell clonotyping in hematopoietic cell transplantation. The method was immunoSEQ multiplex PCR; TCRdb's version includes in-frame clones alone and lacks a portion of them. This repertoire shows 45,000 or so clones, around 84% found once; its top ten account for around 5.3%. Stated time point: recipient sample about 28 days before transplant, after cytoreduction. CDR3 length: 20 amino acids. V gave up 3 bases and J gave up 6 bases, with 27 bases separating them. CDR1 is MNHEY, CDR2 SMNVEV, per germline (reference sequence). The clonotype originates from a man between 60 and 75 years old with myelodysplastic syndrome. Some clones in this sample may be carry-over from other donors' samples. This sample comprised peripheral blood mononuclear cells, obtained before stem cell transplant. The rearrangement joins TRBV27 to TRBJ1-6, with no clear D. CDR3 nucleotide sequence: TGTGCCAGCAGTTTCAGCCCGGAGAGGGCCCGCATCAGTGGTAATTCACCCCTCCACTTT. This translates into CASSFSPERARISGNSPLHF.